This TCR beta chain was sequenced in a study of response to subunit inactivated influenza vaccine. MiXCR, run by TCRdb on the RT-PCR reads, gives a single entry per CDR3 protein. The profile covers about 700,000 distinct CDR3 sequences, with approximately 13% appearing a single time and around 6.5% taken by the ten largest. In germline, CDR1 is DFQATT, CDR2 SNEGSKA (reference sequence). The V and J ends lost 4 bases and 2 bases respectively, with 15 bases between them. CDR3 length: 15 amino acids. Here the sequenced sample was PBMCs from blood, taken 14 days before vaccination. The source of this sequence is a man in his fifties or sixties who received an inactivated influenza vaccine. The genes are TRBV20-1 and TRBJ1-5; D not resolved. The chain's CDR3 is CSANRAPTGNQPQHF. DNA of the CDR3: TGCAGTGCTAACCGAGCCCCAACGGGCAATCAGCCCCAGCATTTT.